One sample yielded the 20 T cell receptor beta chains listed below, sequenced in a study of response to subunit inactivated influenza vaccine. TCRdb redid the calling of the RT-PCR reads with MiXCR, one entry per CDR3 protein. The sample contains 550,000 to 800,000 distinct CDR3 sequences, 15% to 18% of which appear only once. Sequences were derived from PBMCs from blood, sampled about 11 days after vaccination. These receptors came from a man aged 45-65 years who received an inactivated influenza vaccine.

The chain carries TRBV12-3 or TRBV12-4 and TRBJ2-1; D tentatively reads TRBD1 or TRBD2 (5 bases each). This CDR3 has 15 residues. Trimming took off 1 base at V and 8 bases at J, with 15 bases between the two ends. The CDR3 DNA is TGTGCCAGCAGTTTAGGAGGGACGGTTGGACATGAGCAGTTCTTC. This encodes CASSLGGTVGHEQFF.

This clonotype was observed a handful of times. In DNA form, the CDR3 reads TGTGCCAGCAGCCTGCGGGACATATACACCGGGGAGCTGTTTTTT. Amino acids: CASSLRDIYTGELFF. The chain combines TRBV3-1 with TRBJ2-2, with D perhaps given as TRBD1 or TRBD2 (6 bases each). This CDR3 has 15 amino acids. Germline V CDR1 and CDR2: LGHDT, YNNKEL (reference sequence). The ends were cut back, 4 bases at V and 3 bases at J, with 12 bases in the middle. Full variable domain (missing parts from reference TRBV3-1 and TRBJ2-2): DTAVSQTPKYLVTQMGNDKSIKCEQNLGHDTMYWYKQDSKKFLKIMFSYNNKELIINETVPNRFSPKSPDKAHLNLHINSLELGDSAVYFCASSLRDIYTGELFFGEGSRLTVL.

This clonotype was detected a few times. The chain uses TRBV20-1 and TRBJ1-6, with 7 bases fitting TRBD1. Trimming took 5 bases from V and 9 from J; bases not matched to a gene: 13. Germline loops: CDR1 DFQATT, CDR2 SNEGSKA (reference sequence). There are 15 residues in the CDR3. This CDR3 is CSAYRPGQTASPLHF. As DNA, the CDR3 is TGCAGTGCTTACAGACCGGGACAGACGGCTTCACCCCTCCACTTT.

The chain recombines TRBV24-1 with TRBJ1-2, with TRBD1 as a possible D gene (5 bases). This CDR3 has 14 residues. CDR1 is KGHDR and CDR2 is SFDVKD in the germline V gene. The V end was cut by 1 base, the J end by 8 bases, with 13 bases between. CDR3 region: CATSDFPRAEGYTF. CDR3 nucleotide sequence: TGTGCCACCAGTGATTTCCCCAGGGCGGAAGGCTACACCTTC.

This clonotype was recorded at least ten times. The rearrangement links TRBV20-1 to TRBJ1-2, with D uncertain. Per germline, CDR1 DFQATT and CDR2 SNEGSKA (reference sequence). This CDR3 comprises 12 residues. V lost 6 bases to trimming and J lost 3 bases, with 11 bases between them. In DNA form, the CDR3 reads TGCAGTGCCACTCCAGGCTACTATGGCTACACCTTC. This sequence encodes CSATPGYYGYTF.

The gene calls are TRBV11-2 and TRBJ2-1, with 11 bases fitting TRBD2. CDR3 length equals 15 residues. Germline V lookup: CDR1 SGHAT, CDR2 FQNNGV. V lost 5 bases and J lost 6; bases outside the gene matches: 6. The chain's CDR3 is CASSVLAGGFNEQFF. The CDR3 nucleotides read TGTGCCAGCAGCGTCCTAGCGGGGGGTTTCAATGAGCAGTTCTTC.

The CDR3 spells CASSLVGELNEQFF. CDR3 DNA sequence: TGCGCCAGCAGCTTGGTCGGAGAACTCAATGAGCAGTTCTTC. The chain has TRBV5-1 and TRBJ2-1; D ambiguous. The CDR3 has 14 residues. The germline gives CDR1 SGHRS, CDR2 YFSETQ. V was cut by 0 bases and J by 6 bases, with 10 bases left in between.

The chain has TRBV28 and TRBJ2-1; TRBD2 matches at 14 bases. V lost 5 bases, J lost 8 bases, and 5 bases stayed unmatched. Per germline, CDR1 MDHEN and CDR2 SYDVKM. CDR3 size: 15 residues. The CDR3, as DNA: TGTGCCAGCAGTCCGACTAGCGGGGGGGTACATGAGCAGTTCTTC. It encodes CASSPTSGGVHEQFF.

There are many counts of this clonotype. This chain uses TRBV3-1 with TRBJ2-2; D is undetermined. The length of the CDR3 is 11 residues. The germline gives CDR1 LGHDT, CDR2 YNNKEL (reference sequence). V gave up 4 bases and J gave up 9 bases, with 6 bases separating them. The CDR3, as DNA: TGTGCCAGCAGCCCGGGTTGGGAGCTGTTTTTT. Residues: CASSPGWELFF.

This clonotype was observed a few times. The chain carries TRBV9 and TRBJ2-2; D gene unclear. The germline V gene has CDR1 SGDLS and CDR2 YYNGEE. Trimming pared 0 bases from V and 7 bases from J, leaving 7 bases between. This CDR3 region has 13 residues. The CDR3 region is CASSVVTYGELFF. CDR3 in DNA: TGTGCCAGCAGCGTAGTTACTTACGGGGAGCTGTTTTTT.

This clonotype was counted ten times or more. This chain uses TRBV5-1 with TRBJ2-1, with TRBD2 matching 10 bases. The length of the CDR3 is 16 residues. The V gene end was trimmed by 1 base and the J gene end by 7 bases; junction bases not matched to a gene: 8. In germline, CDR1 is SGHRS, CDR2 YFSETQ. The CDR3 region is CASSLTLAGVGNEQFF. The CDR3 DNA reads TGCGCCAGCAGCTTGACTCTAGCGGGAGTTGGGAATGAGCAGTTCTTC.

The chain carries TRBV5-4 and TRBJ2-7; 8 bases line up with TRBD1. This CDR3 is 16 amino acids long. V shed 2 bases and J 3 bases; nucleotides not matched to a gene: 10. Germline lookup yields CDR1 SGHNT and CDR2 YYREEE (reference sequence). The CDR3 region has the DNA TGTGCCAGCAGCTTCGATCCAGGGGGCGCGTTCTACGAGCAGTACTTC. It codes for CASSFDPGGAFYEQYF.

In this sample, this clonotype turned up a few times. V and J are TRBV28 and TRBJ2-1; D is unresolved. This CDR3 comprises 13 residues. The ends were cut back, 2 bases at V and 10 bases at J, with 12 bases in the middle. The germline gives CDR1 MDHEN, CDR2 SYDVKM. CDR3 region: CASSLTLGLEQFF. The CDR3 DNA reads TGTGCCAGCAGTTTAACCCTGGGCCTGGAGCAGTTCTTC.

This clonotype appeared a few times. The rearrangement links TRBV15 to TRBJ2-2; D ambiguous. CDR3 length equals 13 residues. V was pared by 3 bases and J by 4 bases, with 6 bases between. The germline V gene has CDR1 LNHNV and CDR2 YYDKDF (reference sequence). The CDR3 loop reads CATSRVGTGELFF. The CDR3 region has the DNA TGTGCCACCAGCAGGGTAGGCACCGGGGAGCTGTTTTTT.

The sample holds a few counts of this clonotype. The CDR3 protein is CASSQPGLNYNEQFF. CDR3 in DNA: TGTGCCAGCAGTCAGCCGGGGCTGAACTACAATGAGCAGTTCTTC. This chain links TRBV28 with TRBJ2-1; D may correspond to TRBD1 or TRBD2 (5 bases each). This CDR3 comprises 15 residues. CDR1 MDHEN and CDR2 SYDVKM come from the germline V gene. The germline V and J ends were trimmed by 5 bases and 3 bases, with 14 bases remaining between them.

There are many counts of this clonotype. The rearrangement uses TRBV4-1 and TRBJ2-7; 7 bases fit TRBD2. The CDR3 length is 15 residues. Trimming cost V 1 base and J 5 bases; bases outside gene matches: 8. From germline, CDR1 is MGHRA and CDR2 YSYEKL. CDR3 loop: CASSQVAGEVHEQYF. The CDR3 DNA sequence: TGCGCCAGCAGCCAAGTGGCGGGAGAGGTCCACGAGCAGTACTTC.

This clonotype has only a few counts. The CDR3 DNA reads TGTGCCAGCACAACAGGGTTTTTAGAGACCCAGTACTTC. It is translated as CASTTGFLETQYF. This sequence joins TRBV27 and TRBJ2-5; a weak D match, TRBD1 (6 bases). CDR1 MNHEY and CDR2 SMNVEV come from the germline V gene (reference sequence). The length of the CDR3 is 13 residues. V was trimmed by 7 bases and J by 4 bases, leaving 13 bases between them.

The rearrangement joins TRBV10-3 to TRBJ1-5; TRBD1 might be the D (6 bases). V was cut by 6 bases and J by 5 bases, with 17 bases left in between. The CDR3 length is 15 residues. Looked up from germline, CDR1 is ENHRY and CDR2 is SYGVKD. The CDR3 bases are TGTGCCATCAGCAAGGGGGAGGGTGGACATCAGCCCCAGCATTTT. Its protein is CAISKGEGGHQPQHF.

The sample holds many counts of this clonotype. The chain links TRBV20-1 to TRBJ2-1, with TRBD2 matching over 7 bases. The CDR3 has 14 residues. Germline CDR1 reads DFQATT; CDR2 reads SNEGSKA (reference sequence). V shed 5 bases, J shed 0 bases, and the junction held 4 bases outside the gene matches. This CDR3 reads CSAPTSHSYNEQFF. CDR3 nucleotide sequence: TGCAGTGCTCCGACTAGCCACTCCTACAATGAGCAGTTCTTC.

The chain links TRBV6-2 or TRBV6-3 to TRBJ1-6; 8 nucleotides match TRBD1. Germline V gives CDR1 MNHEY, CDR2 SVGEGT. Trimming at V came to 2 bases and at J to 8 bases, leaving 5 bases not matched to a gene. This CDR3 contains 15 residues. The CDR3 region is CASSYQRQGHSPLHF. The DNA for the CDR3 is TGTGCCAGCAGTTACCAACGACAGGGGCATTCACCCCTCCACTTT.